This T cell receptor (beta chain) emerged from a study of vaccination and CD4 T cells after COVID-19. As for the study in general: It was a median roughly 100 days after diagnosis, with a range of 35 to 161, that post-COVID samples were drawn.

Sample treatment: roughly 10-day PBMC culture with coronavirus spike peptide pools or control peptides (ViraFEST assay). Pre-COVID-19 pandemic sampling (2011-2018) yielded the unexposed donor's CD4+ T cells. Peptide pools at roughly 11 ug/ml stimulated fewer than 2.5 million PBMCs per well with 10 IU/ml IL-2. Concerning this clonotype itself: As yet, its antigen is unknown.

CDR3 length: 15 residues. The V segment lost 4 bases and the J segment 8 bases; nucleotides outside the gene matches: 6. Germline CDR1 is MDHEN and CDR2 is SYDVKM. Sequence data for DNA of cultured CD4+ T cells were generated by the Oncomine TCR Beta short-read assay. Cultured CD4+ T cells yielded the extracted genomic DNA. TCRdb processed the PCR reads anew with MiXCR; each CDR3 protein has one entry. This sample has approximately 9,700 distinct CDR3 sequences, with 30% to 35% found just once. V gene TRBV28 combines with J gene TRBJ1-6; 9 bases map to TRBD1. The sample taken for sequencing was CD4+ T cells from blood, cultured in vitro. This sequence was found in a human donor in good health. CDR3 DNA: TGTGCCAGCAGTTCCGCGGGACAGGGCGATTCACCCCTCCACTTT. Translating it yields CASSSAGQGDSPLHF.